A selection of T cell receptor beta chains follows, all from one sample in a study of shared clonotypes between healthy human individuals. Measured with immunoSEQ multiplex PCR; TCRdb has only the in-frame clones, and not every one. The sample shows some 2,000,000 clones, nearly 97% of them seen only once. Material: naive CD4+ T cells sorted from blood. The receptors shown here come from a man in his late teens or twenties in good health. Each CDR3 is given with its conserved first and last residue. A D gene is named only where the DNA matches it firmly. The listing skips clone size in some rows; elsewhere it reads once, few, many or a size class.

v_call	d_call	clone_size	j_call	cdr3_nt	cdr3_aa
TRBV4-1	-	-	TRBJ1-4	TGCGCCAGCAGCCAAGGAGCCCAGGGGACAACTAATGAAAAACTGTTTTTT	CASSQGAQGTTNEKLFF
TRBV6-1	-	-	TRBJ1-1	TGTGCCAGCAGTGGCCTTCCACCGGGGGCCCGGGGGGACACTGAAGCTTTCTTT	CASSGLPPGARGDTEAFF
TRBV27	TRBD1	-	TRBJ1-6	TGTGCCAGCAGTTTGAAAAGGGACAGTTCACCCCTCCACTTT	CASSLKRDSSPLHF
TRBV25-1	-	once	TRBJ2-6	TGTGCCAGCAGTACTGTCTCTGGGGCCAACGTCCTGACTTTC	CASSTVSGANVLTF
TRBV6-5	-	-	TRBJ1-2	TGTGCCAGCAGTTACTCCCACGGCAACTATGGCTACACCTTC	CASSYSHGNYGYTF
TRBV6-5	TRBD1	-	TRBJ2-7	TGTGCCAGCAGTTACTCTACAGGGGCCTACGAGCAGTACTTC	CASSYSTGAYEQYF
TRBV5-1	TRBD2	-	TRBJ2-2	TGCGCCAGCAGCTTGGCAGCGGGGACCGGGGAGCTGTTTTTT	CASSLAAGTGELFF
TRBV29-1	-	-	TRBJ2-7	TGCAGCGTTGAAAAGGGGCGTCTCGAGCAGTACTTC	CSVEKGRLEQYF
TRBV30	-	-	TRBJ1-5	TGTGCCTGGAGCCCTCGAAAGGGATCATTCAGCAATCAGCCCCAGCATTTT	CAWSPRKGSFSNQPQHF
TRBV18	TRBD1	-	TRBJ1-4	TGTGCCAGCTCCGAGCAGGGGGCGAGTGGAGCTAATGAAAAACTGTTTTTT	CASSEQGASGANEKLFF
TRBV6-1	TRBD1	-	TRBJ2-5	TGTGCCAGCAGTGGCCAGACAGGGGCAGCAGAGACCCAGTACTTC	CASSGQTGAAETQYF
TRBV28	TRBD2	-	TRBJ2-1	TGTGCCAGCAGACCGAGACTAGCGGGGACATACAATGAGCAGTTCTTC	CASRPRLAGTYNEQFF